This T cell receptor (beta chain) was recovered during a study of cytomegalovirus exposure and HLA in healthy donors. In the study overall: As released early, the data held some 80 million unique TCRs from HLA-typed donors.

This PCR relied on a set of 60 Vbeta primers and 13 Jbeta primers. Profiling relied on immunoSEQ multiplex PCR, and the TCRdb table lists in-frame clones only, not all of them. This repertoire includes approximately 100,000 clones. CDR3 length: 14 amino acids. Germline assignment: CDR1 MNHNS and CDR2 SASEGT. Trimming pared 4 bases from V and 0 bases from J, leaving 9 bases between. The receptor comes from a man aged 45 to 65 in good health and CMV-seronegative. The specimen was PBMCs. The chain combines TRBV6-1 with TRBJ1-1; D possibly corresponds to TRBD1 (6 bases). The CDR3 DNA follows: TGTGCCAGCAGTGCACAGGGTCTGAACACTGAAGCTTTCTTT. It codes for CASSAQGLNTEAFF.